These T cell receptor beta chains were read from a single sample in a study of cytomegalovirus exposure and HLA in healthy donors. Sequencing used immunoSEQ multiplex PCR; TCRdb keeps in-frame clones, though not all of them. The sample lists 97,000 or so clones; under 75% were seen once. The sequenced sample was PBMCs. Source of these receptors: a man in his fifties in good health and CMV-seronegative. CDR3s include the opening cysteine and the closing phenylalanine or tryptophan. Each record gives: CDR3 DNA, CDR3 protein, V gene, J gene, D gene, clone size. D genes are given only for firm matches. Size is stated for part of the rows, as once, few or many counts, or as a class when the clone is expanded.

TGTGCCAGCTCACCATTCAATCCTGGATCGTCGGGGTACGGCGAGCAGTACTTC	CASSPFNPGSSGYGEQYF	TRBV18	TRBJ2-7	-	-
TGTGCCAGTCAAGTGAACAGGGGTCCCAACACTGAAGCTTTCTTT	CASQVNRGPNTEAFF	TRBV2	TRBJ1-1	TRBD1	-
TGTGCCAGCAGCCGGGACAGTACTGAAAAACTGTTTTTT	CASSRDSTEKLFF	TRBV6-1	TRBJ1-4	TRBD1	-
TGTGCCAGCGGAATACCGGGTGGCACCGGGGAGCTGTTTTTT	CASGIPGGTGELFF	TRBV6-6	TRBJ2-2	-	-
TGTGCCAGCAGTTTAGGACTTGCCACAGATACGCAGTATTTT	CASSLGLATDTQYF	TRBV7-9	TRBJ2-3	-	once
TGTGCCAGCAGCCCGGACAGGGTAGAGACCCAGTACTTC	CASSPDRVETQYF	TRBV5-6	TRBJ2-5	TRBD1	few
TGCAGCGTTGACCTCAGGGGGGACTATGGCTACACCTTC	CSVDLRGDYGYTF	TRBV29-1	TRBJ1-2	TRBD1	-
TGTGCCAGCAGCTTACTGGGGATAGCGGTGAGCTCCTACAATGAGCAGTTCTTC	CASSLLGIAVSSYNEQFF	TRBV7-2	TRBJ2-1	-	few
TGTGCCAGCAGTCGTCAACTACCCGGGACAGGGAACTACGAGCAGTACTTC	CASSRQLPGTGNYEQYF	TRBV27	TRBJ2-7	TRBD1	few
TGTGCCACCCGACTAGCGGGAGGTAACGAGCAGTACTTC	CATRLAGGNEQYF	TRBV10-3	TRBJ2-7	TRBD2	-
TGTGCCAGCAGCGACCCGACAAGGGGGTCTGCTGGAAACACCATATATTTT	CASSDPTRGSAGNTIYF	TRBV5-4	TRBJ1-3	-	-
TGTGCCAGCAGCCAAGAAGTGGGGACTGAAGACTACGAGCAGTACTTC	CASSQEVGTEDYEQYF	TRBV14	TRBJ2-7	-	once
TGTGCCAGCAGCTTAGACGGGTCGCAGTCAGATACGCAGTATTTT	CASSLDGSQSDTQYF	TRBV11-2	TRBJ2-3	-	-
TGTGCCATCAGTGAGCATGGAGGTGGAAACACCATATATTTT	CAISEHGGGNTIYF	TRBV10-3	TRBJ1-3	-	-
TGTGCCATCAGCCTTAAGAGCTCAGATACGCAGTATTTT	CAISLKSSDTQYF	TRBV10-3	TRBJ2-3	-	-
TGCGCCAGCAGCCAAGTGGGGGGAAGCACAGATACGCAGTATTTT	CASSQVGGSTDTQYF	TRBV4-1	TRBJ2-3	-	few
TGCGCCAGCAGCTCCGCGAGGACAGACCAAGAGACCCAGTACTTC	CASSSARTDQETQYF	TRBV5-1	TRBJ2-5	-	once
TGTGCCAGCAGCCATACAGGGGCTGGGGGAAATCAGCCCCAGCATTTT	CASSHTGAGGNQPQHF	TRBV5-4	TRBJ1-5	TRBD1	few
TGTGCCAGCAGGGAGAAAAACAGGGGATTGAACACTGAAGCTTTCTTT	CASREKNRGLNTEAFF	TRBV11-2	TRBJ1-1	TRBD1	few
TGTGCCAGCAGTGAAAGCGGGGAATGGCGTGGCTACACCTTC	CASSESGEWRGYTF	TRBV2	TRBJ1-2	-	few
TGTGCCAGCCTCCCGGCCCAGGGCAGATCACCCCTCCACTTT	CASLPAQGRSPLHF	TRBV28	TRBJ1-6	-	-
TGTGCCAGCAGCTCTACCGGGGTCTACAATGAGCAGTTCTTC	CASSSTGVYNEQFF	TRBV7-9	TRBJ2-1	-	once
TGTGCCAGCAGATTACAGCGGGGGGGCCTTTACAATGAGCAGTTCTTC	CASRLQRGGLYNEQFF	TRBV7-9	TRBJ2-1	TRBD2	-
TGTGCCAGCAGCTCCTCCAGGGTCACAGATACGCAGTATTTT	CASSSSRVTDTQYF	TRBV7-2	TRBJ2-3	-	-
TGTGCCAGCAGTTCCCCGGGACAGCAACTCTCTGGGGCCAACGTCCTGACTTTC	CASSSPGQQLSGANVLTF	TRBV27	TRBJ2-6	TRBD1	-
TGTGCCAGCAGTTACTCGGAGGCAACTAATGAAAAACTGTTTTTT	CASSYSEATNEKLFF	TRBV6-6	TRBJ1-4	-	-
TGTGCCAGCAGCCCGCGGGTGGGCCAGTACGAGCAGTACTTC	CASSPRVGQYEQYF	TRBV7-2	TRBJ2-7	-	-
TGTGCCAGCAGGAGGGCTTCATCCTACGAGCAGTACTTC	CASRRASSYEQYF	TRBV6-5	TRBJ2-7	-	-
TGTGCCAGTAGCCTAGCGGGGGGGAGAACAGATACGCAGTATTTT	CASSLAGGRTDTQYF	TRBV19	TRBJ2-3	TRBD2	-
TGCGCCAGCAGCCAATTGGGTGCTCAGGGGGCGGCCCCGGATGGGGAGCTGTTTTTT	CASSQLGAQGAAPDGELFF	TRBV4-1	TRBJ2-2	TRBD1	-
TGTGCCAGCTCACCACCGGTACTAGATGAGACCCAGTACTTC	CASSPPVLDETQYF	TRBV18	TRBJ2-5	-	-
TGTGCTAGCAGCTTATCTTGGGGGCACCAAGAGACCCAGTACTTC	CASSLSWGHQETQYF	TRBV7-7	TRBJ2-5	-	-
TGTGCCAGCAGCCGACAGGGGGCACATCAGCCCCAGCATTTT	CASSRQGAHQPQHF	TRBV5-4	TRBJ1-5	TRBD1	-
TGTGCCAGCAGCCCAAGCCCTGGACAGGGAGAGAACACCGGGGAGCTGTTTTTT	CASSPSPGQGENTGELFF	TRBV7-9	TRBJ2-2	TRBD1	-
TGTGCCAGCAGCTTGTGGGACGACGGCGGGGGAGATACGCAGTATTTT	CASSLWDDGGGDTQYF	TRBV5-5	TRBJ2-3	TRBD2	-
TGTGCCAGCAGTTATTACCCGGGTGAAGCTTTCTTT	CASSYYPGEAFF	TRBV6-6	TRBJ1-1	-	-
TGTGCCAGCAGCGTAGTCCCGCCCGCAGGGGGCACTGAAGCTTTCTTT	CASSVVPPAGGTEAFF	TRBV9	TRBJ1-1	TRBD1	-
TGTGCCAGCTCACCGGGGCGAACTAATGAAAAACTGTTTTTT	CASSPGRTNEKLFF	TRBV18	TRBJ1-4	-	-
TGTGCCAGCAGCTTTCAGGGGGGACCCTACGAGCAGTACTTC	CASSFQGGPYEQYF	TRBV7-2	TRBJ2-7	-	-
TGTGCCAGCAGCGTAAGGTGGTCGGGGGGCACCGGGGAGCTGTTTTTT	CASSVRWSGGTGELFF	TRBV9	TRBJ2-2	TRBD2	-
TGTGCCAGCAGGGGACTAGCAGGCTTTTACAATGAGCAGTTCTTC	CASRGLAGFYNEQFF	TRBV2	TRBJ2-1	TRBD2	-
TGCGCCAGCAGCCAGCACACTAGCGGGAGATACGAGCAGTACTTC	CASSQHTSGRYEQYF	TRBV4-1	TRBJ2-7	TRBD2	-